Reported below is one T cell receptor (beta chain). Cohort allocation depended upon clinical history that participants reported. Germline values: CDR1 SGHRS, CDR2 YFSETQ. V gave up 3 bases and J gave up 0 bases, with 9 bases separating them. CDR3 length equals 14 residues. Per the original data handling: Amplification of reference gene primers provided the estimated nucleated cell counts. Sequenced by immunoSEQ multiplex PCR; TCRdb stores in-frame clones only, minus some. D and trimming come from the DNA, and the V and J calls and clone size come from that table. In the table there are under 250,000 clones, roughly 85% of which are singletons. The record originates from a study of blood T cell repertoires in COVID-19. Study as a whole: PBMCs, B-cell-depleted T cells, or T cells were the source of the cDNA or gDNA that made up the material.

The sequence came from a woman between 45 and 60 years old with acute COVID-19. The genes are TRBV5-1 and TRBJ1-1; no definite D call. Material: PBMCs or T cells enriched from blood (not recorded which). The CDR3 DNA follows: TGCGCCAGCAGCTCCCATACACTGAACACTGAAGCTTTCTTT. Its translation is CASSSHTLNTEAFF.